Below, 20 T cell receptor beta chains from the same sample are listed, as sequenced in a study of T cell changes during pregnancy in multiple sclerosis. Measured with immunoSEQ multiplex PCR; TCRdb has only the in-frame clones, and not every one. Among around 47,000 clones listed, roughly 93% were seen once. The sequenced sample was CD8+ T cells from peripheral blood mononuclear cells, obtained in the first trimester of pregnancy. The receptor set was obtained from a female donor with multiple sclerosis, enrolled in a pregnancy study.

The rearrangement joins TRBV5-1 to TRBJ2-3, with D possibly being TRBD2 (7 bases). Germline values: CDR1 SGHRS, CDR2 YFSETQ. The length of the CDR3 is 18 residues. Trimming took off 4 bases at V and 3 bases at J, with 24 bases between the two ends. CDR3 coding DNA: TGCGCCAGCAGCCATTCCAGGGAGGGGGAGAGTCCTACAGATACGCAGTATTTT. Translation: CASSHSREGESPTDTQYF.

The chain is built from TRBV4-2 and TRBJ2-1; TRBD1 matches at 11 bases. The CDR3 contains 19 residues. Looked up from germline, CDR1 is LGHNA and CDR2 is YNFKEQ. V was pared by 1 base and J by 7 bases, with 15 bases of the junction left unmatched. The CDR3 DNA sequence: TGTGCCAGCAGCCAAGTGGACAGGGGGCCAGAATCGGGGGGAAATGAGCAGTTCTTC. Translated, it gives CASSQVDRGPESGGNEQFF.

This clone was picked up one time. J is TRBJ2-7 and V is TRBV5-1, with D perhaps TRBD1 (5 bases). CDR3 size: 13 residues. V was cut by 6 bases and J by 4 bases, with 14 bases left in between. The germline CDR1 and CDR2 sequences are SGHRS and YFSETQ. This CDR3 is CASTGHPTYEQYF. CDR3 DNA sequence: TGCGCCAGCACAGGACACCCAACGTACGAGCAGTACTTC.

The V and J genes are TRBV9 and TRBJ2-7; tentative D call: TRBD2 (6 bases). The CDR3 spans 16 residues. Looked up from germline, CDR1 is SGDLS and CDR2 is YYNGEE. Trimming removed 0 bases at V and 2 bases at J, with 15 bases between. The CDR3 is CASSVDGGEGAYEQYF. For the CDR3, the DNA is TGTGCCAGCAGCGTAGATGGAGGGGAAGGTGCCTACGAGCAGTACTTC. Combining the CDR3 with reference TRBV9 and TRBJ2-7 gives the whole variable domain DSGVTQTPKHLITATGQRVTLRCSPRSGDLSVYWYQQSLDQGLQFLIQYYNGEERAKGNILERFSAQQFPDLHSELNLSSLELGDSALYFCASSVDGGEGAYEQYFGPGTRLTVT.

The chain couples TRBV30 to TRBJ2-7, with TRBD1 matching over 8 bases. V trimming: 2 bases; J trimming: 5 bases; junction bases outside the gene matches: 8. Germline CDR1 is GTSNPN and CDR2 is SVGIG (reference sequence). The CDR3 consists of 14 residues. The CDR3 DNA reads TGTGCCTGGAGTAGGGGGACAGGAACGGACGAGCAGTACTTC. It is translated as CAWSRGTGTDEQYF.

The V and J genes are TRBV7-2 and TRBJ2-7; 7 bases are a match to TRBD1. CDR1 and CDR2 (germline): SGHTA, FQGNSA. V was pared by 5 bases and J by 9 bases, with 4 bases of the junction left unmatched. The CDR3 is made up of 11 amino acids. CDR3 nucleotides: TGTGCCAGCAGCCTCAACAGGGGGCAGTACTTC. It is translated as CASSLNRGQYF. Together with reference TRBV7-2 and TRBJ2-7, the CDR3 gives the full variable domain: GAGVSQSPSNKVTEKGKDVELRCDPISGHTALYWYRQSLGQGLEFLIYFQGNSAPDKSGLPSDRFSAERTGGSVSTLTIQRTQQEDSAVYLCASSLNRGQYFGPGTRLTVT.

The V gene is TRBV4-2, the J gene TRBJ2-7, with D possibly being TRBD1 (5 bases). This CDR3 is 14 amino acids long. V was pared by 1 base and J by 5 bases, with 12 bases between. Looked up from germline, CDR1 is LGHNA and CDR2 is YNFKEQ. The CDR3 DNA is TGTGCCAGCAGCCAAGGTGGGGCGGCCCACGAGCAGTACTTC. Its translation: CASSQGGAAHEQYF.

With respect to this clone: Since the CDR3 does not end with the conserved phenylalanine or tryptophan, this likely comes from a read error. No DNA is shown, since the ends of the CDR3 on it are uncertain; the CDR3 is the one TCRdb lists. The chain recombines TRBV7-9 with TRBJ1-1; no DNA check was done on the table's D call, TRBD1. The CDR3 numbers 14 amino acids, ends counted. CDR1 is SEHNR and CDR2 is FQNEAQ in the germline V gene (reference sequence). CDR3 sequence: CASSLPGQGEIVYI.

The table lists this clone with a count of one. The V gene is TRBV11-2, the J gene TRBJ2-1; 10 bases match TRBD2. Germline V gene sequence: CDR1 SGHAT, CDR2 FQNNGV. This CDR3 is 17 amino acids long. V shed 0 bases, J shed 4 bases, and the junction held 6 bases outside the gene matches. The DNA of the CDR3 is TGTGCCAGCAGCTTAGATGCTAGCGGGGGAAAATACAATGAGCAGTTCTTC. As protein: CASSLDASGGKYNEQFF.

This chain uses TRBV29-1 with TRBJ2-1; 8 bases map to TRBD1. The germline V gene encodes CDR1 SQVTM and CDR2 ANQGSEA. There are 13 residues in the CDR3. The V segment lost 7 bases and the J segment 4 bases; nucleotides outside the gene matches: 6. The CDR3 protein is CSAPRDRYNEQFF. The CDR3 DNA is TGCAGCGCCCCCCGGGACAGGTACAATGAGCAGTTCTTC.

The rearrangement uses TRBV5-4 and TRBJ2-3; 7 positions match TRBD2. The junction had 5 bases not matched to a gene; V was cut back by 1 base and J by 6 bases. This CDR3 spans 14 amino acids. Germline-derived CDR1 and CDR2 are SGHNT and YYREEE (reference sequence). CDR3 sequence reads: CASSLKAGTDTQYF. The CDR3 nucleotides are TGTGCCAGCAGCTTGAAAGCGGGGACGGATACGCAGTATTTT. The whole variable domain, filled in from reference TRBV5-4 and TRBJ2-3, reads ETGVTQSPTHLIKTRGQQVTLRCSSQSGHNTVSWYQQALGQGPQFIFQYYREEENGRGNFPPRFSGLQFPNYSSELNVNALELDDSALYLCASSLKAGTDTQYFGPGTRLTVL.

This clone was detected once. The chain combines TRBV4-3 with TRBJ2-3, with D tentatively TRBD2 (6 bases). Germline V gene sequence: CDR1 LGHNA, CDR2 YSLEER. The CDR3 spans 15 residues. Trimming left V 1 base short and J 0 bases short, with 8 bases between. The CDR3 sequence is CASSQVAESTDTQYF. For the CDR3, the DNA is TGCGCCAGCAGCCAAGTAGCGGAGAGCACAGATACGCAGTATTTT.

The CDR3 spells CASSEYTGAEAFF. The CDR3 DNA sequence: TGTGCCAGCAGCGAATATACAGGGGCTGAAGCTTTCTTT. V usage is TRBV9 and J usage is TRBJ1-1, with TRBD1 identical over 7 bases. The CDR3 is made up of 13 amino acids. Unmatched junction bases numbered 5, after V lost 3 bases and J lost 6 bases. The germline CDR1 and CDR2 sequences are SGDLS and YYNGEE.

The chain links TRBV5-1 to TRBJ2-5; D may be TRBD1 (5 bases). CDR3 length: 16 residues. The germline CDR1 and CDR2 sequences are SGHRS and YFSETQ. Between the trimmed V and J ends, which lost 1 base and 5 bases, there was a span of 18 bases. The CDR3 nucleotides are TGCGCCAGCAGCTTGATCCAGGGTGATTCAGGGGAGACCCAGTACTTC. Its translation is CASSLIQGDSGETQYF.

The chain uses TRBV4-3 and TRBJ2-7; D call uncertain. The V end lost 1 base, the J end lost 4 bases, and 11 bases lay between the germline ends. This CDR3 region has 14 residues. Germline V CDR1 and CDR2: LGHNA, YSLEER. The chain's CDR3 is CASSQGLAMYEQYF. For the CDR3, the DNA is TGCGCCAGCAGCCAAGGACTTGCGATGTACGAGCAGTACTTC.

V usage is TRBV11-2 and J usage is TRBJ2-1, with D perhaps TRBD1 (6 bases). The CDR3 runs 12 residues. Germline V gene sequence: CDR1 SGHAT, CDR2 FQNNGV. Trimming took 3 bases from V and 8 from J, leaving 8 bases between them. This chain's CDR3 is CASSLGADEQFF. As DNA, the CDR3 is TGTGCCAGCAGCTTGGGGGCCGATGAGCAGTTCTTC. Drawing the rest from reference TRBV11-2 and TRBJ2-1, the complete variable domain is EAGVAQSPRYKIIEKRQSVAFWCNPISGHATLYWYQQILGQGPKLLIQFQNNGVVDDSQLPKDRFSAERLKGVDSTLKIQPAKLEDSAVYLCASSLGADEQFFGPGTRLTVL.

The rearrangement joins TRBV4-2 to TRBJ2-7; TRBD2 matches at 7 bases. The CDR3 sequence is 15 residues long. The J segment lost 1 base and the V segment lost 0 bases, leaving 3 bases of the junction unmatched. In germline, CDR1 is LGHNA, CDR2 YNFKEQ. CDR3 coding DNA: TGTGCCAGCAGCCAAGAGCGGGAGCCTTCCTACGAGCAGTACTTC. Protein: CASSQEREPSYEQYF.

The genes are TRBV2 and TRBJ1-2; 12 bases fit TRBD1. The CDR3 is made up of 15 amino acids. After removal of 4 bases from V and 4 bases from J, the junction contained 4 bases not matched to a gene. Looked up from germline, CDR1 is SNHLY and CDR2 is FYNNEI. This CDR3 reads CASSGGQGAGYGYTF. In DNA, the CDR3 is TGTGCCAGCAGTGGGGGACAGGGGGCAGGCTATGGCTACACCTTC.

This chain links TRBV7-9 with TRBJ1-1; 9 nucleotides align to TRBD1. Germline trimming cut 6 bases from V and 4 bases from J; bases unmatched to any gene: 12. CDR1 is SEHNR, CDR2 FQNEAQ, per germline (reference sequence). This CDR3 region has 16 residues. The DNA of the CDR3 is TGTGCCAGCAGTACCTCCGGGACAGGGCCCTTCACTGAAGCTTTCTTT. This gives the protein CASSTSGTGPFTEAFF.

This chain joins TRBV7-9 and TRBJ2-1, with 11 positions matching TRBD2. This CDR3 spans 18 amino acids. Trimming at V came to 5 bases and at J to 0 bases, leaving 9 bases not matched to a gene. Looked up from germline, CDR1 is SEHNR and CDR2 is FQNEAQ (reference sequence). CDR3 loop: CASSHTSGSDSSYNEQFF. CDR3 DNA sequence: TGTGCCAGCAGCCATACTAGCGGGAGCGACAGCTCCTACAATGAGCAGTTCTTC.